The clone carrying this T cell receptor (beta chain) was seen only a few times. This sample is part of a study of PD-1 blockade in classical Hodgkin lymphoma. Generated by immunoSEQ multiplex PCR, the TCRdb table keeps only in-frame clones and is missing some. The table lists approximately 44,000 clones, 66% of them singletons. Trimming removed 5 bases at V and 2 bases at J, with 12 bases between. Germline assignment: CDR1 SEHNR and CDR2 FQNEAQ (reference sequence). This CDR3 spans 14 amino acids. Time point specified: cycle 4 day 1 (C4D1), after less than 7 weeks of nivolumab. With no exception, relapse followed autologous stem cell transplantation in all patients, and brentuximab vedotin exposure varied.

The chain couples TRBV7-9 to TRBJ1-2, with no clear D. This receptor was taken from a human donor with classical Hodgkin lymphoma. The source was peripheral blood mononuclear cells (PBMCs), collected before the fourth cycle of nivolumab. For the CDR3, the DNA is TGTGCCAGCAGCCCCCGCGCAGGCAACTATGGCTACACCTTC. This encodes CASSPRAGNYGYTF.